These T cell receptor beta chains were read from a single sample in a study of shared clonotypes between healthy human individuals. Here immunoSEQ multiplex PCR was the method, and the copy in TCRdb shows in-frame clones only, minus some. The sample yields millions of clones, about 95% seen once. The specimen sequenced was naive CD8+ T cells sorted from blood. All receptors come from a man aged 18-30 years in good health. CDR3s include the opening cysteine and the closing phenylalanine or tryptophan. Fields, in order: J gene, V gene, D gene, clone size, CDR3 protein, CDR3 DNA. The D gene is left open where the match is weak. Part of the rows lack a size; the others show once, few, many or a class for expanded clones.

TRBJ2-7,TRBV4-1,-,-,CASSGGASYEQYF,TGCGCCAGCAGCGGAGGTGCCTCCTACGAGCAGTACTTC
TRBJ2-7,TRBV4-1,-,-,CASSPLRVSYEQYF,TGCGCCAGCAGTCCCCTCCGGGTCTCCTACGAGCAGTACTTC
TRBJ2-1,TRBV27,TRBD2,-,CASSMAASGIGEQFF,TGTGCCAGCAGTATGGCGGCTAGCGGGATAGGTGAGCAGTTCTTC
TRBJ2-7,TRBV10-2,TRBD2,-,CASSPTSGSSYEQYF,TGCGCCAGCAGTCCTACTAGCGGAAGCTCCTACGAGCAGTACTTC
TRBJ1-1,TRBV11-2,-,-,CASSPPRGGKENTEAFF,TGTGCCAGCAGCCCACCCAGGGGAGGAAAGGAGAACACTGAAGCTTTCTTT
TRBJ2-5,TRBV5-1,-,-,CASSPALNQETQYF,TGCGCCAGCAGCCCCGCCCTCAACCAAGAGACCCAGTACTTC
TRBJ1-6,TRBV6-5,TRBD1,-,CASSYSATGDLTLHF,TGTGCCAGCAGTTACTCAGCGACAGGGGACTTAACCCTCCACTTT
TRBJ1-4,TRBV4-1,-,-,CASSQRSANEKLFF,TGCGCCAGCAGCCAGAGGTCGGCTAATGAAAAACTGTTTTTT
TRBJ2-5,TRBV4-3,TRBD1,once,CASSQGTGVVETQYF,TGCGCCAGCAGCCAAGGGACAGGGGTTGTCGAGACCCAGTACTTC
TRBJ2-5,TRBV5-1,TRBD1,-,CASSMDREGLEETQYF,TGCGCCAGCAGCATGGACAGGGAAGGGTTGGAAGAGACCCAGTACTTC
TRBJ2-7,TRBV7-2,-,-,CASSPLEGPSYEQYF,TGTGCCAGCAGCCCCCTCGAGGGACCCTCCTACGAGCAGTACTTC
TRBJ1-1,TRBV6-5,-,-,CASSYSEDNTEAFF,TGTGCCAGCAGTTACTCGGAAGACAACACTGAAGCTTTCTTT
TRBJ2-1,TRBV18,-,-,CASSPLGRGDEQFF,TGTGCCAGCTCACCGCTTGGCAGGGGGGATGAGCAGTTCTTC
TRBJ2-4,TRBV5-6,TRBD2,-,CASSRMREGREDIQYF,TGTGCCAGCAGCCGAATGCGGGAGGGTCGGGAGGACATTCAGTACTTC
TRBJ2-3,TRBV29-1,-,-,CSVEDPRAPTDTQYF,TGCAGCGTTGAAGATCCTAGAGCCCCCACAGATACGCAGTATTTT
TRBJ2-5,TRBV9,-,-,CASSEGYGGAQETQYF,TGTGCCAGCAGCGAGGGGTACGGCGGGGCCCAAGAGACCCAGTACTTC
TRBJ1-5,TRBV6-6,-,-,CASSYPQAGQPQHF,TGTGCCAGCAGTTACCCGCAGGCGGGTCAGCCCCAGCATTTT
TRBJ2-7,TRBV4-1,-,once,CASSQGLASFEQYF,TGCGCCAGCAGCCAAGGCCTGGCTAGTTTCGAGCAGTACTTC
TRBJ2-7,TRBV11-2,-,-,CASSSYSYEQYF,TGTGCCAGCAGCTCCTACAGTTACGAGCAGTACTTC
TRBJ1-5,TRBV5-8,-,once,CASSSGTGSNQPQHF,TGTGCCAGCAGTTCCGGGACGGGAAGTAATCAGCCCCAGCATTTT
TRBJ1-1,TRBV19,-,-,CASTYSWGDTEAFF,TGTGCCAGTACCTATTCTTGGGGGGACACTGAAGCTTTCTTT
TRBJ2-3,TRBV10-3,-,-,CAISDGLTGERTDTQYF,TGTGCCATCAGTGATGGGCTAACGGGGGAGCGCACAGATACGCAGTATTTT